This is a list of T cell receptor beta chains from one sample in a study of T cell responses to AZD1222 COVID-19 vaccine. Sequenced by immunoSEQ multiplex PCR; TCRdb stores in-frame clones only, minus some. Of 83,000 or so clones in the sample, around 86% were seen once. Sequences were derived from peripheral blood, sampled on day 0 of AZD1222 vaccination. The receptors come from an adult in good health. CDR3s include the opening cysteine and the closing phenylalanine or tryptophan. D genes are given only for firm matches. Size tells how often a clone was seen (once, few, many) or the class of an expanded clone, and some rows leave it out.

abundance,d_gene,v_gene,len,j_gene,CDR3aa,CDR3nt
few,NA,TRBV12-3/TRBV12-4,12,TRBJ2-7,CASSSDGLVQYF,TGTGCCAGCAGCTCCGACGGACTGGTGCAGTACTTC
NA,NA,TRBV5-1,13,TRBJ1-5,CASSLGPDQPQHF,TGCGCCAGCAGCTTAGGCCCCGATCAGCCCCAGCATTTT
few,TRBD2,TRBV19,15,TRBJ2-1,CASSKWGGTYNEQFF,TGTGCCAGTAGTAAGTGGGGGGGAACCTACAATGAGCAGTTCTTC
NA,NA,TRBV7-9,15,TRBJ2-5,CASSLRSTAQETQYF,TGTGCCAGCAGCCTGCGTAGCACCGCGCAAGAGACCCAGTACTTC
NA,NA,TRBV19,14,TRBJ2-3,CASSIPRGPDTQYF,TGTGCCAGTAGTATCCCCAGGGGTCCAGATACGCAGTATTTT
NA,NA,TRBV30,15,TRBJ2-6,CAWSVGGSGANVLTF,TGTGCCTGGAGTGTAGGGGGCTCTGGGGCCAACGTCCTGACTTTC
few,TRBD1,TRBV7-2,16,TRBJ1-2,CASSSRTGLSNYGYTF,TGTGCCAGCAGCTCCCGGACAGGCTTATCTAACTATGGCTACACCTTC
NA,NA,TRBV6-2/TRBV6-3,13,TRBJ1-2,CASSLHANYGYTF,TGTGCCAGCAGCTTGCACGCTAACTATGGCTACACCTTC
NA,TRBD1,TRBV5-1,14,TRBJ1-2,CASRPGQGAAGYTF,TGCGCCAGCAGACCTGGACAGGGGGCGGCTGGCTACACCTTC
NA,TRBD2,TRBV11-1,15,TRBJ2-7,CASSTTSAGSYEQYF,TGTGCCAGCAGCACAACTAGCGCGGGCTCCTACGAGCAGTACTTC
NA,TRBD2,TRBV7-9,14,TRBJ2-2,CASSLGGGTGELFF,TGTGCCAGCAGCTTGGGCGGGGGCACCGGGGAGCTGTTTTTT
NA,TRBD1,TRBV10-2,12,TRBJ1-1,CASTTGGTEAFF,TGCGCCAGCACGACAGGGGGCACTGAAGCTTTCTTT
NA,TRBD1,TRBV27,13,TRBJ1-2,CASSTQGAYGYTF,TGTGCCAGCAGTACGCAGGGGGCATATGGCTACACCTTC
NA,NA,TRBV6-5,12,TRBJ2-7,CATGRGGLGQYF,TGTGCCACCGGACGTGGCGGGCTCGGGCAGTACTTC
NA,NA,TRBV9,15,TRBJ2-1,CASSEVGTGSHEQFF,TGTGCCAGCAGCGAGGTAGGCACAGGGAGTCATGAGCAGTTCTTC
NA,TRBD1,TRBV6-5,15,TRBJ1-6,CASSYHTQGVTPLHF,TGTGCCAGCAGTTACCACACTCAGGGGGTGACACCCCTCCACTTT
NA,NA,TRBV5-1,14,TRBJ1-1,CASSRGQLNTEAFF,TGCGCCAGCAGCCGGGGCCAGCTGAACACTGAAGCTTTCTTT
NA,NA,TRBV3-1/TRBV3-2,18,TRBJ2-2,CASSQSDRAESNTGELFF,TGTGCCAGCAGCCAGTCGGATAGGGCAGAGTCGAACACCGGGGAGCTGTTTTTT
NA,TRBD2,TRBV10-3,12,TRBJ2-3,CGAAGAGDTQYF,TGTGGTGCAGCGGGAGCTGGAGATACGCAGTATTTT
NA,NA,TRBV7-3,14,TRBJ1-1,CASSLSPMNTEAFF,TGTGCCAGCAGCTTAAGTCCGATGAACACTGAAGCTTTCTTT
NA,TRBD1,TRBV7-2,15,TRBJ2-7,CASSLTRQGGGEQYF,TGTGCCAGCAGCCTCACCCGACAGGGTGGTGGCGAGCAGTACTTC
few,TRBD1,TRBV7-8,15,TRBJ2-7,CASSPRRGLTYEQYF,TGTGCCAGCAGCCCACGCAGGGGGCTTACCTACGAGCAGTACTTC
NA,NA,TRBV5-1,15,TRBJ1-4,CASSSTGATNEKLFF,TGCGCCAGCAGCTCAACCGGGGCTACTAATGAAAAACTGTTTTTT
NA,NA,TRBV5-6,14,TRBJ1-5,CASSLRGGNQPQHF,TGTGCCAGCAGCTTGCGAGGGGGCAATCAGCCCCAGCATTTT
NA,TRBD1,TRBV6-5,14,TRBJ1-4,CASSRQGGREKLFF,TGTGCCAGCAGCCGACAGGGGGGGCGTGAAAAACTGTTTTTT
NA,NA,TRBV12-2,14,TRBJ1-2,CASRLVQGADGYTF,TGTGCAAGTCGCTTAGTACAGGGTGCGGATGGCTACACCTTC
NA,TRBD2,TRBV7-9,13,TRBJ2-7,CATAGLAGYEQYF,TGTGCCACCGCCGGACTAGCGGGCTACGAGCAGTACTTC
NA,NA,TRBV11-2,14,TRBJ2-1,CASSLDTFYNEQFF,TGTGCCAGCAGCTTAGACACGTTCTACAATGAGCAGTTCTTC
NA,NA,TRBV5-1,15,TRBJ2-1,CASSLEDQQYNEQFF,TGCGCCAGCAGCTTGGAGGACCAACAGTACAATGAGCAGTTCTTC
NA,TRBD2,TRBV19,18,TRBJ2-2,CASSIVLAGDEGAGELFF,TGTGCCAGTAGTATCGTACTAGCGGGAGATGAGGGGGCCGGGGAGCTGTTTTTT
few,TRBD2,TRBV3-1/TRBV3-2,16,TRBJ2-1,CASSQGAGGAYNEQFF,TGTGCCAGCAGCCAAGGAGCGGGAGGAGCCTACAATGAGCAGTTCTTC
NA,NA,TRBV28,15,TRBJ1-2,CASSPGRVRDYGYTF,TGTGCCAGCAGTCCGGGCAGGGTCCGGGACTATGGCTACACCTTC
NA,TRBD1,TRBV2,14,TRBJ1-5,CASAQGGSNQPQHF,TGTGCCAGCGCCCAGGGGGGGTCCAATCAGCCCCAGCATTTT
NA,NA,TRBV15,17,TRBJ2-1,CATSTEYPTGTNNEQFF,TGTGCCACCAGCACAGAGTACCCAACGGGTACGAACAATGAGCAGTTCTTC
few,TRBD2,TRBV14,20,TRBJ2-7,CASSQDYTSGRPFPSYEQYF,TGTGCCAGCAGCCAAGATTATACTAGCGGGAGGCCCTTCCCGTCCTACGAGCAGTACTTC
NA,TRBD2,TRBV5-1,16,TRBJ2-1,CASSLDPSGGYNEQFF,TGCGCCAGCAGCTTGGACCCTAGCGGGGGTTATAATGAGCAGTTCTTC
NA,TRBD1,TRBV15,15,TRBJ1-1,CATSRDLTGSTEAFF,TGTGCCACCAGCAGAGATCTGACAGGGAGCACTGAAGCTTTCTTT
NA,NA,TRBV5-1,15,TRBJ1-3,CASSLATSSGNTIYF,TGCGCCAGCAGCTTGGCGACAAGCTCTGGAAACACCATATATTTT
few,NA,TRBV28,15,TRBJ1-5,CASSPPELRNQPQHF,TGTGCCAGCAGTCCTCCCGAACTTCGCAATCAGCCCCAGCATTTT
NA,NA,TRBV5-1,16,TRBJ2-2,CASSLAGQTVTGELFF,TGCGCCAGCAGCTTGGCCGGCCAGACGGTCACCGGGGAGCTGTTTTTT
NA,TRBD1,TRBV6-5,13,TRBJ2-3,CASGGQKTDTQYF,TGTGCCAGCGGGGGACAGAAAACAGATACGCAGTATTTT
NA,TRBD1,TRBV7-9,12,TRBJ1-1,CAGRGENTEAFF,TGTGCAGGCAGGGGGGAGAACACTGAAGCTTTCTTT
NA,TRBD2,TRBV3-1/TRBV3-2,15,TRBJ2-3,CASSLLAGGTDTQYF,TGTGCCAGCAGCCTACTAGCGGGGGGCACAGATACGCAGTATTTT
NA,TRBD1,TRBV5-1,14,TRBJ2-7,CASSDRRSSYEQYF,TGCGCCAGCTCGGACAGGCGGAGCTCCTACGAGCAGTACTTC
NA,NA,TRBV3-1/TRBV3-2,15,TRBJ1-2,CASSLRSGAHYGYTF,TGTGCCAGCAGCCTCAGGAGCGGGGCTCACTATGGCTACACCTTC
few,TRBD2,TRBV29-1,14,TRBJ2-1,CSVSSGSHYNEQFF,TGCAGCGTGTCTAGCGGGTCCCACTACAATGAGCAGTTCTTC
NA,TRBD1,TRBV19,15,TRBJ2-2,CASSAQTGFTGELFF,TGTGCCAGTAGTGCCCAGACAGGGTTCACCGGGGAGCTGTTTTTT
NA,TRBD2,TRBV4-1,15,TRBJ2-7,CASSSFGGAFSEQYF,TGCGCCAGCAGCAGTTTCGGGGGGGCCTTTAGCGAGCAGTACTTC
once,NA,TRBV6-5,13,TRBJ1-5,CASSYDSNQPQHF,TGTGCCAGCAGTTACGACAGCAATCAGCCCCAGCATTTT
NA,TRBD1,TRBV5-1,16,TRBJ1-5,CASSLGGTGQNQPQHF,TGCGCCAGCAGCTTGGGGGGGACAGGGCAGAATCAGCCCCAGCATTTT